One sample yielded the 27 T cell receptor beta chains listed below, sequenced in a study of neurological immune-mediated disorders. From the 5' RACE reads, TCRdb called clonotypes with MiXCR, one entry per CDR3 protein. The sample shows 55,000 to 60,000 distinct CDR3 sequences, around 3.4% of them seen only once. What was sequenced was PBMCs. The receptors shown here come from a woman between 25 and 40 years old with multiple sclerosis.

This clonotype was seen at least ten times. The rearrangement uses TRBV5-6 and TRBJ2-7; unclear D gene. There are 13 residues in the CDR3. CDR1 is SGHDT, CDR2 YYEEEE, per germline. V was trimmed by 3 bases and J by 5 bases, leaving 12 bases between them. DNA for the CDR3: TGTGCCAGCAGCTACGGGTCGGTGAACGAGCAGTACTTC. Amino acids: CASSYGSVNEQYF. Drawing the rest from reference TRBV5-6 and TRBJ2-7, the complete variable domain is DAGVTQSPTHLIKTRGQQVTLRCSPKSGHDTVSWYQQALGQGPQFIFQYYEEEERQRGNFPDRFSGHQFPNYSSELNVNALLLGDSALYLCASSYGSVNEQYFGPGTRLTVT.

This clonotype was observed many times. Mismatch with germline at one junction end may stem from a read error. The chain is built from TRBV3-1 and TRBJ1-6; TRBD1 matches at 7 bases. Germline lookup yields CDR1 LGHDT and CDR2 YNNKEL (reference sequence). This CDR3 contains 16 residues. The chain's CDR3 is CASSHDPGGLQSPLNF. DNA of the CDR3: TGTGCCAGCAGCCATGATCCAGGGGGACTCCAGTCACCCCTCAACTTT.

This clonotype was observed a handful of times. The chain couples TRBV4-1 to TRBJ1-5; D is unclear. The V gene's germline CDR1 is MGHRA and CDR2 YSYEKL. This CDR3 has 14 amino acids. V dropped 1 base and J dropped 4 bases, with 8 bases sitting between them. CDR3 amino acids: CASSQGEVNQPQHF. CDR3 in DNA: TGCGCCAGCAGCCAAGGCGAAGTGAATCAGCCCCAGCATTTT.

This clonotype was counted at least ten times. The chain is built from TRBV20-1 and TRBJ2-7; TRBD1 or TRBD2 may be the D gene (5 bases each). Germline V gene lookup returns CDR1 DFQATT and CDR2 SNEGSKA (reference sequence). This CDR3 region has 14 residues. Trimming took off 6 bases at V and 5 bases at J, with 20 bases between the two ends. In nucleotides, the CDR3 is TGCAGTGCCATCCCCGGGACCAAACATAACGAGCAGTACTTC. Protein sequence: CSAIPGTKHNEQYF.

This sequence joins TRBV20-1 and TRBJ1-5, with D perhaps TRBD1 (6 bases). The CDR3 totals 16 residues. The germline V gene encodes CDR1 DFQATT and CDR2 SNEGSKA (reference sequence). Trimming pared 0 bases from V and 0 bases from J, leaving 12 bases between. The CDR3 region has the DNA TGCAGTGCTAGAGATCCTCAGGGGAGTAGCAATCAGCCCCAGCATTTT. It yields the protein CSARDPQGSSNQPQHF.

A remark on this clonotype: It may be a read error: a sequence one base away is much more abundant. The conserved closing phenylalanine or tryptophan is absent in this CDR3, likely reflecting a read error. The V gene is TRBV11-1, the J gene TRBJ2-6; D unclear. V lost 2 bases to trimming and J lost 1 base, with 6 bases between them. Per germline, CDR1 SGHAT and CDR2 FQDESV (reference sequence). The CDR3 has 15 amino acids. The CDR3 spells CASSLWGSGANVLTC. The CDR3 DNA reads TGTGCCAGCAGCTTATGGGGATCTGGGGCCAACGTCCTGACTTGC.

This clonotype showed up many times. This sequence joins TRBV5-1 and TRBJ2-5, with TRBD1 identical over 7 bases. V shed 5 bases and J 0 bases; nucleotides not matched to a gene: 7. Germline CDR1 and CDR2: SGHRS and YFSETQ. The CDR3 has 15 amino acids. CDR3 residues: CASSRQGVYQETQYF. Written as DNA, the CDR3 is TGCGCCAGCAGTCGACAGGGAGTGTACCAAGAGACCCAGTACTTC.

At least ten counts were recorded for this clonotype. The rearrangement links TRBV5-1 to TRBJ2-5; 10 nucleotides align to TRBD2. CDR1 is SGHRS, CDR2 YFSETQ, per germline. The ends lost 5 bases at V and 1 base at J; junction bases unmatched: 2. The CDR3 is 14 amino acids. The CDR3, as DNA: TGCGCCAGCAGGACTAGCGGGTCCCAAGAGACCCAGTACTTC. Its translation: CASRTSGSQETQYF.

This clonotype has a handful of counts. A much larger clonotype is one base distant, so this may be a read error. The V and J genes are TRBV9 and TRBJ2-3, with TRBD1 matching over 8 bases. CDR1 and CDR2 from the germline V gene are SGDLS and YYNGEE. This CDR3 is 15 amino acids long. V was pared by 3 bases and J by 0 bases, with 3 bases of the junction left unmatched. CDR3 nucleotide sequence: TGTGCCAGCAGCGCCGACAGGGGAAGCACAGATACGCAGTATTTT. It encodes CASSADRGSTDTQYF.

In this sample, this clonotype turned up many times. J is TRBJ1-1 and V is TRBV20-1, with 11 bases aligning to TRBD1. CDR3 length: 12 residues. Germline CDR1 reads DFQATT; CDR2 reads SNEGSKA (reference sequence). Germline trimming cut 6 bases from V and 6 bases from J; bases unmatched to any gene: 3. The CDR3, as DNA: TGCAGTGCCCGGGACAGGGGGTCTGAAGCTTTCTTT. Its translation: CSARDRGSEAFF.

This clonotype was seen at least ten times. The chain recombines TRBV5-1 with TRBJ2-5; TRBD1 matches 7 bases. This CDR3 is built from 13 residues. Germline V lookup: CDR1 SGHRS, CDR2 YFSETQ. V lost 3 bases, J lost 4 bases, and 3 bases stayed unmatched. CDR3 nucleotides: TGCGCCAGCAGCTCGTCAGGGGGAGAGACCCAGTACTTC. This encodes CASSSSGGETQYF. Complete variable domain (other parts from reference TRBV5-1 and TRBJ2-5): KAGVTQTPRYLIKTRGQQVTLSCSPISGHRSVSWYQQTPGQGLQFLFEYFSETQRNKGNFPGRFSGRQFSNSRSEMNVSTLELGDSALYLCASSSSGGETQYFGPGTRLLVL.

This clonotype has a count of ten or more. CDR3 sequence (DNA): TGTGCCAGCAGCAAAGATGTGCGGTCCGGCCTAGTATATTTT. It specifies CASSKDVRSGLVYF. The V and J genes are TRBV21-1 and TRBJ1-3. TRBV21-1 represents a pseudogene. The CDR3 runs to 14 residues.

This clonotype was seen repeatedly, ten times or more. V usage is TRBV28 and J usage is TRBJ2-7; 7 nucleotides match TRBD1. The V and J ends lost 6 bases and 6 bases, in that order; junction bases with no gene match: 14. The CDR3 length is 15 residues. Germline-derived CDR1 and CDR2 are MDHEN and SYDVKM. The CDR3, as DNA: TGTGCCAGCAGGCCCAGGACAGGAAGAACTTTCGAGCAGTACTTC. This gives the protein CASRPRTGRTFEQYF.

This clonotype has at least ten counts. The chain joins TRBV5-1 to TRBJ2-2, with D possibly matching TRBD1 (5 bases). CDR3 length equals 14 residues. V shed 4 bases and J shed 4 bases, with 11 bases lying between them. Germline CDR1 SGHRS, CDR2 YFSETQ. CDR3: CASSLTGITGELFF. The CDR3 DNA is TGCGCCAGCAGCCTCACAGGAATCACCGGGGAGCTGTTTTTT.

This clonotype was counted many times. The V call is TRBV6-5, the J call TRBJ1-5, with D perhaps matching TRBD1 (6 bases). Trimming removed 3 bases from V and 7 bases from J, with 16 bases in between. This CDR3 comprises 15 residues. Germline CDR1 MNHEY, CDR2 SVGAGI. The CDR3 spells CASSYRRGSEQPQHF. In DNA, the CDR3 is TGTGCCAGCAGTTATAGAAGGGGGTCAGAGCAGCCCCAGCATTTT.

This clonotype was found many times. CDR3 sequence reads: CASSLWADTSYGYTF. The CDR3 nucleotides are TGCGCCAGCAGCTTGTGGGCCGACACGAGCTATGGCTACACCTTC. The chain recombines TRBV5-1 with TRBJ1-2; D ambiguous. The V gene's germline CDR1 is SGHRS and CDR2 YFSETQ. V lost 1 base and J lost 4, with 14 bases in between. The CDR3 extends over 15 amino acids.

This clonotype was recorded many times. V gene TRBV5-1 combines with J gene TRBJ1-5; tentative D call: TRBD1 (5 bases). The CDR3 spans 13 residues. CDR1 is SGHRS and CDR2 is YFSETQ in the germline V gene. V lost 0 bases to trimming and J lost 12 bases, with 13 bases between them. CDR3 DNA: TGCGCCAGCAGCTTGGCCAATGGGGCACACCAGCATTTT. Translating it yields CASSLANGAHQHF.

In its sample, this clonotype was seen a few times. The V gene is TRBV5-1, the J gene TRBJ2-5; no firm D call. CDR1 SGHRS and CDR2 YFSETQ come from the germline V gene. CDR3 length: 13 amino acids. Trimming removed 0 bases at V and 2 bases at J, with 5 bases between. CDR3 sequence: CASSLVGQETQYF. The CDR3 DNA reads TGCGCCAGCAGCTTGGTAGGTCAAGAGACCCAGTACTTC.

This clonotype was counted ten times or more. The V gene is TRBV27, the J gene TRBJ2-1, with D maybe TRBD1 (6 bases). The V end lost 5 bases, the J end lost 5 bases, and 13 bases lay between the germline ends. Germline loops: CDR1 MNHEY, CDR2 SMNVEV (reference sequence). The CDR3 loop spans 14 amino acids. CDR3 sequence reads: CASSPQGSDNEQFF. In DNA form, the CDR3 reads TGTGCCAGCAGTCCACAGGGTTCGGACAATGAGCAGTTCTTC.

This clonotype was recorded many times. The CDR3 protein is CASIVPSGVAFF. The CDR3 bases are TGTGCCAGCATTGTTCCGTCTGGTGTGGCTTTCTTT. This rearrangement joins TRBV28 to TRBJ1-1; D is undetermined. Germline values: CDR1 MDHEN, CDR2 SYDVKM. V dropped 7 bases and J dropped 11 bases, with 17 bases sitting between them. The CDR3 length is 12 residues.

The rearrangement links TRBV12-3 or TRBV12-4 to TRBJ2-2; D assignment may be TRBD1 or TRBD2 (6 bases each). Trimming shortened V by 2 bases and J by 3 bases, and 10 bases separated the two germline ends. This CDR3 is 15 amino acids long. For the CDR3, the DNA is TGTGCCAGCAGTTTAAGGGGGGTCGACACCGGGGAGCTGTTTTTT. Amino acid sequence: CASSLRGVDTGELFF.

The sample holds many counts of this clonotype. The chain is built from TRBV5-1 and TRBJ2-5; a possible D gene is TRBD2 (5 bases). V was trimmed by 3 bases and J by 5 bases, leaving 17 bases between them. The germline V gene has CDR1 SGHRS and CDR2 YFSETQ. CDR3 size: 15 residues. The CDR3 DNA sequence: TGCGCCAGCAGCTACGGGTCGGGGTACGGGGAGACCCAGTACTTC. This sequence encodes CASSYGSGYGETQYF.

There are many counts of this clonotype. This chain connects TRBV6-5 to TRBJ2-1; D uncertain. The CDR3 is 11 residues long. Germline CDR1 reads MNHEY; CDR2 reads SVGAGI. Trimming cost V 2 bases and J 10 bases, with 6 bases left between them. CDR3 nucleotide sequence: TGTGCCAGCAGTTACCTTGGCGAGCAGTTCTTC. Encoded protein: CASSYLGEQFF.

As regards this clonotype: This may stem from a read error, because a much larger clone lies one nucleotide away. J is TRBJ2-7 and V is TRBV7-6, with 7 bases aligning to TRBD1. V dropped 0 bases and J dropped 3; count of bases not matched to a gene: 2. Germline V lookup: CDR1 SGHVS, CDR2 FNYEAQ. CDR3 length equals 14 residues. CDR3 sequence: CASSLASGGYEQYF. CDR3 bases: TGTGCCAGCAGCTTAGCGTCAGGGGGCTACGAGCAGTACTTC.

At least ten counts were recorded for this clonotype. CDR3 bases: TGTGCCAGCAGCCGGGTCCGGCGAACAGAGGGTGAAAAACTGTTTTTT. It specifies CASSRVRRTEGEKLFF. The chain employs TRBV5-5 and TRBJ1-4; D remains unclear. In germline, CDR1 is SGHKS, CDR2 YYEKEE (reference sequence). The CDR3 extends over 16 amino acids. V lost 4 bases and J lost 7, with 20 bases in between.

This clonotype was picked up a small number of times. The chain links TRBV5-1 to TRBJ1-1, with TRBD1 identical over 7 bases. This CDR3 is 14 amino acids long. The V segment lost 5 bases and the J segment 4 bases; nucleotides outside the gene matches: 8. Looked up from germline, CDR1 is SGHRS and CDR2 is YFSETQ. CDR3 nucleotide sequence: TGCGCCAGCAGTGCCCAGGGGGTTGGCACTGAAGCTTTCTTT. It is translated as CASSAQGVGTEAFF.

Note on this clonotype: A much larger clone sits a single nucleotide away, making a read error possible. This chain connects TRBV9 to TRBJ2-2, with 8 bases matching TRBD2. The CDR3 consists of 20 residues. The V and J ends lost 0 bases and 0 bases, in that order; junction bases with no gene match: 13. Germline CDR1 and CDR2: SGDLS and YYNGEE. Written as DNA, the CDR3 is TGTGCCAGCAGCGTAGCCCTGGGACTAGTGGGAGGAGCGAACACCGGGGAGCTGTTTTTT. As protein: CASSVALGLVGGANTGELFF.